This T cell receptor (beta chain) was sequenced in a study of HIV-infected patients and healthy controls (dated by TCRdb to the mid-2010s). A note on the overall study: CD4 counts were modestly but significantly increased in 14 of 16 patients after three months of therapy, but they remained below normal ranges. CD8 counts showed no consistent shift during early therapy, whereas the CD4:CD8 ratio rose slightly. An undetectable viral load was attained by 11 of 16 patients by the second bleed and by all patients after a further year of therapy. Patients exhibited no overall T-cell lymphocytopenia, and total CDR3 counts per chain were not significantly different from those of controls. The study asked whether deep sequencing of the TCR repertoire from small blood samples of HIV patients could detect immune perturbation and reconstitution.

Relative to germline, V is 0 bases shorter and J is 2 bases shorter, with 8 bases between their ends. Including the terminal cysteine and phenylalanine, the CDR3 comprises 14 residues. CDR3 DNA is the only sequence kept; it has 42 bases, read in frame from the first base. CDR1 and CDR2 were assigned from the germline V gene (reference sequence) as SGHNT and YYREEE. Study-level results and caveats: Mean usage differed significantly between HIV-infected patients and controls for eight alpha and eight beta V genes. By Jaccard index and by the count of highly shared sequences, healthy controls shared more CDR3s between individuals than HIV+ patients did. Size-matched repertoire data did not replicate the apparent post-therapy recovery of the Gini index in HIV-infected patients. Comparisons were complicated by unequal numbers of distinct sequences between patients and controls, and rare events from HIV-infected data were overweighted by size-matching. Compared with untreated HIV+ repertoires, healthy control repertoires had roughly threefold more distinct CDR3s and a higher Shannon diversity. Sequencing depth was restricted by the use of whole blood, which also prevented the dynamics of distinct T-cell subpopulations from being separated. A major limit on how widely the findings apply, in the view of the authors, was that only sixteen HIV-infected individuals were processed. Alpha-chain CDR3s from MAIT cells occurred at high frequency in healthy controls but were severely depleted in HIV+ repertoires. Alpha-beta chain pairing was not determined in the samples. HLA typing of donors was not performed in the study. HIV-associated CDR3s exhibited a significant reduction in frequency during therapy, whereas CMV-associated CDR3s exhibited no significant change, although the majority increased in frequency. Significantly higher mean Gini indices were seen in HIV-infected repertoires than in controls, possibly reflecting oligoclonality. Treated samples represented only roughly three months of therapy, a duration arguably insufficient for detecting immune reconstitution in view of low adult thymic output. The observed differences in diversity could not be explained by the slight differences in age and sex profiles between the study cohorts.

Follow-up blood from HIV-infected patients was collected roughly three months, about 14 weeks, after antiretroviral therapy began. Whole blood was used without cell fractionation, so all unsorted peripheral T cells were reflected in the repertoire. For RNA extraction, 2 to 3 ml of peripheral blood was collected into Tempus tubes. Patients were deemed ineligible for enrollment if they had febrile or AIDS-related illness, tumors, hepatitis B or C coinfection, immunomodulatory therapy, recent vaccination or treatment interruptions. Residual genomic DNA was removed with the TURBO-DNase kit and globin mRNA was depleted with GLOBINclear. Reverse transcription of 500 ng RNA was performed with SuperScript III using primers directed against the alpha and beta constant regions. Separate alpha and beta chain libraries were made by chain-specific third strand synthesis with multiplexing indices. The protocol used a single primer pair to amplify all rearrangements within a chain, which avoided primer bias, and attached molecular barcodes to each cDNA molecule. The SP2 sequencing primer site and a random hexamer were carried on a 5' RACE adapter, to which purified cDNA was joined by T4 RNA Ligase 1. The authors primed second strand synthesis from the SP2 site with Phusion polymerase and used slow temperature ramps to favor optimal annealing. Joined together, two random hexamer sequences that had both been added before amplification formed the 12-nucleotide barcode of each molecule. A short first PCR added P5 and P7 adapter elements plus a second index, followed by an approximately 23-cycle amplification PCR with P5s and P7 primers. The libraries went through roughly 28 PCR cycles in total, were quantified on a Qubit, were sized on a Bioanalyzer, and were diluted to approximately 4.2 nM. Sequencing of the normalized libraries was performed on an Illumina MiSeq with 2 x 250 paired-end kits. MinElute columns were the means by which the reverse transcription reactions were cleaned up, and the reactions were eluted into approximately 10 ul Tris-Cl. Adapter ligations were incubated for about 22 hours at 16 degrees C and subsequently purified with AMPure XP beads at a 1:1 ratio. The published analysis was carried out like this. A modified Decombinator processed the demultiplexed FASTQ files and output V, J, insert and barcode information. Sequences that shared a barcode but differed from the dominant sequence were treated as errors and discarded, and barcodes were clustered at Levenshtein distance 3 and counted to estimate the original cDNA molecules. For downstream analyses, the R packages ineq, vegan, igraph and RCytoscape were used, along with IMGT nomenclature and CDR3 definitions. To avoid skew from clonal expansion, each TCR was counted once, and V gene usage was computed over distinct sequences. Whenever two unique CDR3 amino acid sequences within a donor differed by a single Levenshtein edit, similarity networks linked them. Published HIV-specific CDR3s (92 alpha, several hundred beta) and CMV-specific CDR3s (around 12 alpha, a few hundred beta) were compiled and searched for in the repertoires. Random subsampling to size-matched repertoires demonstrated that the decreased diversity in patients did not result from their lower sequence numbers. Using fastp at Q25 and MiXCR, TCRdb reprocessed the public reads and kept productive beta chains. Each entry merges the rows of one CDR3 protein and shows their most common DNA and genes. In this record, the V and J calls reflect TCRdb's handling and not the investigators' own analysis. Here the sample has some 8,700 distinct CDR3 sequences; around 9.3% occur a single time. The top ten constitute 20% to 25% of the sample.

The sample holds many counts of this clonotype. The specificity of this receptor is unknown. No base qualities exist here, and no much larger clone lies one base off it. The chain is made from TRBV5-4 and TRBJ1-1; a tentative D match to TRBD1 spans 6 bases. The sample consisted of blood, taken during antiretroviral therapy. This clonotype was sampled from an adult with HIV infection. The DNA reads TGTGCCAGCAGCTTGGGGACAGTAAACACTGAAGCTTTCTTT. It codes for CASSLGTVNTEAFF.